This TCR beta chain was obtained from a study of glioma-infiltrating T cells. Study observations and caveats: CDR3 overlap between tissue and blood was very small.

This clonotype was counted only a few times. Its antigen is not known. Amplification of TCR alpha and beta CDR3 regions from RNA used iRepertoire nested multiplex PCR. TCRdb called the multiplex PCR reads again in MiXCR, with one record for every CDR3 protein. This sample has 300,000 to 400,000 distinct CDR3 sequences, with more than 35% found just once. This sequence was found in a human donor with low-grade glioma or glioblastoma, undergoing nonglioma brain surgery, or in good health (not recorded which). The sample comprised glioma tissue, nonneoplastic brain tissue, or PBMCs (not recorded which).

For the CDR3, the DNA is TGCGCCAGCAGCCAAGTGTACAGGGGATACGGGCGTGAAGCTTTCTTT. It codes for CASSQVYRGYGREAFF. The V and J genes are TRBV4-3 and TRBJ1-1; 7 bases fit TRBD1. CDR1 and CDR2 from the germline V gene are LGHNA and YSLEER. Unmatched junction bases numbered 12, after V lost 1 base and J lost 7 bases. The CDR3 spans 16 residues.